A single sample is the source of the 8 T cell receptor beta chains below, sequenced in a study of blood T cell repertoires in COVID-19. Libraries were prepared by immunoSEQ multiplex PCR; TCRdb keeps only in-frame clonotypes and omits some of them. Of roughly 230,000 clones listed, about 91% are singletons. Sequencing was performed on peripheral blood. The receptor source for this set is a woman between 40 and 50 years old who had recovered from COVID-19.

In this sample, this clone turned up a few times. The CDR3 DNA sequence: TGTGCCGGGCGGACAGGGAGGGTTGGGGAGCTGTTTTTT. Encoded protein: CAGRTGRVGELFF. J is TRBJ2-2 and V is TRBV30; a weak D match, TRBD1 (8 bases). Germline CDR1 is GTSNPN and CDR2 is SVGIG (reference sequence). Trimming pared 8 bases from V and 8 bases from J, leaving 18 bases between. The CDR3 extends over 13 amino acids.

The rearrangement links TRBV6-2 or TRBV6-3 to TRBJ2-1; TRBD2 matches at 10 bases. The ends lost 5 bases at V and 4 bases at J; junction bases unmatched: 5. Germline assignment: CDR1 MNHEY and CDR2 SVGEGT. The CDR3 runs to 15 residues. As DNA, the CDR3 is TGTGCCAGCAGTAAGGGACTAGCGCTTTACAATGAGCAGTTCTTC. Protein sequence: CASSKGLALYNEQFF.

The chain recombines TRBV11-2 with TRBJ2-4; 13 nucleotides align to TRBD2. The CDR3 is made up of 15 amino acids. Germline lookup yields CDR1 SGHAT and CDR2 FQNNGV. V lost 6 bases to trimming and J lost 9 bases; unmatched junction nucleotides: 8. The CDR3 bases are TGTGCCAGCAGTCCACTAGCGGGGGGGCCGAGCATTCAGTACTTC. Amino acids: CASSPLAGGPSIQYF.

This CDR3 is CASGQGAMRAFF. The CDR3 bases are TGTGCCAGCGGACAGGGGGCCATGCGGGCTTTCTTT. The V and J genes are TRBV6-5 and TRBJ1-1, with TRBD1 matching 11 bases. Germline V gene sequence: CDR1 MNHEY, CDR2 SVGAGI. The CDR3 sequence is 12 residues long. Trimming cost V 8 bases and J 11 bases; bases outside gene matches: 7.

This chain uses TRBV30 with TRBJ1-5, with 8 positions matching TRBD1. The CDR3 spans 13 residues. Germline CDR1 is GTSNPN and CDR2 is SVGIG (reference sequence). V shed 2 bases, J shed 7 bases, and the junction held 4 bases outside the gene matches. The CDR3 reads CAWSSGGRQPQHF. Here the CDR3 DNA reads TGTGCCTGGAGTTCAGGGGGCCGACAGCCCCAGCATTTT.

This clone came up once. V and J are TRBV5-8 and TRBJ2-3; the match to TRBD2 covers 9 bases. The CDR3 has 15 residues. CDR1 is SGHTS, CDR2 YDEGEE, per germline. The junction had 2 bases not matched to a gene; V was cut back by 2 bases and J by 1 base. CDR3 in amino acids: CASSFWTSGTDTQYF. The DNA for the CDR3 is TGTGCCAGCAGCTTCTGGACTAGCGGCACAGATACGCAGTATTTT.

This clone appeared a single time. The J gene is TRBJ2-1, the V gene TRBV5-1; TRBD2 aligns across 9 bases. This CDR3 has 14 residues. The germline gives CDR1 SGHRS, CDR2 YFSETQ. V dropped 0 bases and J dropped 10; count of bases not matched to a gene: 5. CDR3 nucleotides: TGCGCCAGCAGCTTGGGAGGCGCGGGAGGGGAGCAGTTCTTC. This sequence encodes CASSLGGAGGEQFF.

This chain connects TRBV5-1 to TRBJ2-1, with D maybe TRBD1 (5 bases). V gave up 3 bases and J gave up 6 bases, with 13 bases separating them. CDR1 is SGHRS and CDR2 is YFSETQ in the germline V gene. This CDR3 has 14 amino acids. This CDR3 is CASSSRQFSNEQFF. For the CDR3, the DNA is TGCGCCAGCAGCTCGCGACAGTTTAGCAATGAGCAGTTCTTC.